This TCR beta chain was identified during a study of CD8+ T cells in alopecia areata. The sequencing template was cDNA reverse transcribed from extracted RNA. Assay: immunoSEQ multiplex PCR; the TCRdb copy retains only in-frame clones and omits some. The data show fewer than 200,000 clones, just under 60% seen once. The CDR3 spans 13 residues. Germline V gene sequence: CDR1 MNHEY, CDR2 SVGAGI. V was pared by 6 bases and J by 10 bases, with 5 bases of the junction left unmatched. This rearrangement joins TRBV6-5 to TRBJ1-6; TRBD1 matches at 8 bases. This sequence was found in a human donor with alopecia areata. The sample in question was CD4+ T cells sorted from blood, obtained at week 0. CDR3 nucleotide sequence: TGTGCCAGCAGAGGACAGGGAGGGTCACCCCTCCACTTT. Encoded protein: CASRGQGGSPLHF.